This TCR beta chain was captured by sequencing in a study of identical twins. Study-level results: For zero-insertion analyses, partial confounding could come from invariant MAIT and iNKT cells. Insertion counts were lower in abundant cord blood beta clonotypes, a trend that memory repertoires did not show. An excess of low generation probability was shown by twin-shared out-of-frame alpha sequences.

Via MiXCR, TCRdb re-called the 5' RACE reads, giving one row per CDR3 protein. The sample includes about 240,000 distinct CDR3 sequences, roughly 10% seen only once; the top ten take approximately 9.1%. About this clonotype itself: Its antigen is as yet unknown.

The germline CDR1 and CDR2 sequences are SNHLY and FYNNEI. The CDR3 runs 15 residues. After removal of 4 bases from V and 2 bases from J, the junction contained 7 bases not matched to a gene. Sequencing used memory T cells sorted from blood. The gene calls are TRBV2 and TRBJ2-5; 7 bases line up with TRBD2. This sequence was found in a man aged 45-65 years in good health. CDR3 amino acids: CASSVPSGRQETQYF. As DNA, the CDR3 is TGTGCCAGCAGTGTTCCTAGCGGACGACAAGAGACCCAGTACTTC.